This T cell receptor (beta chain) was sequenced for a study of T cells in Graves' hyperthyroidism and ophthalmopathy. RNA transcripts served as the template for amplifying TCR beta CDR3 regions. TCR CDR3 underwent first-round RT-PCR with the HTBI primer set. TCRdb reprocessed the multiplex PCR reads via MiXCR and lists one record per CDR3 protein. The profile shows 300,000 to 500,000 distinct CDR3 sequences, 15% of them singletons. The V segment lost 3 bases and the J segment 6 bases; nucleotides outside the gene matches: 7. Germline V CDR1 and CDR2: DFQATT, SNEGSKA (reference sequence). The CDR3 totals 13 residues.

Sample: blood. The chain links TRBV20-1 to TRBJ1-2, with 7 bases lining up with TRBD1. The receptor was derived from a woman in her twenties or thirties with Graves' hyperthyroidism. CDR3 protein: CSASRKGADGYTF. Written as DNA, the CDR3 is TGCAGTGCTAGCCGAAAGGGGGCGGATGGCTACACCTTC.